This is a list of T cell receptor beta chains from one sample in a study of Ad26.COV2.S vaccination and SARS-CoV-2 variants. Libraries were prepared by immunoSEQ multiplex PCR; TCRdb keeps only in-frame clonotypes and omits some of them. The sample has approximately 140,000 clones, 80% to 90% seen once. This sample comprised peripheral blood, obtained after recovery from COVID-19. These receptor sequences come from a human donor who had recovered from COVID-19. Both conserved end residues are part of each CDR3. A D gene is named only where the DNA matches it firmly.

J gene: TRBJ1-1; D gene: .; V gene: TRBV18; CDR3 DNA: TGTGCCAGCTCTTTCGATGGTCAGAACACTGAAGCTTTCTTT; CDR3 protein: CASSFDGQNTEAFF
J gene: TRBJ1-4; D gene: .; V gene: TRBV4-1; CDR3 DNA: TGCGCCAGCAGCCAAGGGTCCGGACGGACTAATGAAAAACTGTTTTTT; CDR3 protein: CASSQGSGRTNEKLFF
J gene: TRBJ2-3; D gene: TRBD1; V gene: TRBV6-5; CDR3 DNA: TGTGCCAGCAGTTCCGACAGGGGGCCTACGTCGACGCAGTATTTT; CDR3 protein: CASSSDRGPTSTQYF
J gene: TRBJ1-5; D gene: .; V gene: TRBV28; CDR3 DNA: TGTGCCAGCATCTTCGGGGGGTCGGGGCTTGGGCAGCCCCAGCATTTT; CDR3 protein: CASIFGGSGLGQPQHF
J gene: TRBJ2-5; D gene: TRBD1; V gene: TRBV5-1; CDR3 DNA: TGCGCCAGCAGCCCCAGGACAGGGCCAGAGGAGACCCAGTACTTC; CDR3 protein: CASSPRTGPEETQYF
J gene: TRBJ2-3; D gene: .; V gene: TRBV6-6; CDR3 DNA: TGTGCCAGCGTCTCCGGGGATACGCAGTATTTT; CDR3 protein: CASVSGDTQYF
J gene: TRBJ1-2; D gene: .; V gene: TRBV2; CDR3 DNA: TGTGCCAGCAGTGAACTAGGGGGGTCGGGGTATGGCTACACCTTC; CDR3 protein: CASSELGGSGYGYTF
J gene: TRBJ2-7; D gene: TRBD1; V gene: TRBV19; CDR3 DNA: TGTGCCAGTAGTCTGGGGACAGCAAGCTCCTACGAGCAGTACTTC; CDR3 protein: CASSLGTASSYEQYF
J gene: TRBJ1-2; D gene: .; V gene: TRBV4-3; CDR3 DNA: TGCGCCAGCAGCCAAGAACACAGCTCAAACTATGGCTACACCTTC; CDR3 protein: CASSQEHSSNYGYTF
J gene: TRBJ2-7; D gene: .; V gene: TRBV7-9; CDR3 DNA: TGTGCCAGCAGCTTAGGGGGCAGGGGCTACGAGCAGTACTTC; CDR3 protein: CASSLGGRGYEQYF